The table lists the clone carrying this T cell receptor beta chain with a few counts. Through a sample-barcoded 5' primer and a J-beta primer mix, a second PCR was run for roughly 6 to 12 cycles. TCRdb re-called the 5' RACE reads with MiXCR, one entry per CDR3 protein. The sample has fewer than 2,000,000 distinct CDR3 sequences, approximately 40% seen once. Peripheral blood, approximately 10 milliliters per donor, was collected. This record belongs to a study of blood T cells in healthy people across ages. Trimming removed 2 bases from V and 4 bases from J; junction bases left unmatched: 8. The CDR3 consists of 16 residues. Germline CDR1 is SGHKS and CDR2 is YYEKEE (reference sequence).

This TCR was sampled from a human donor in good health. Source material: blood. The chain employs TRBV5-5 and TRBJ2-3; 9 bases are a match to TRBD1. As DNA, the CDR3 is TGTGCCAGCAGCTTCACGGGACAGGGTCGTCCAGATACGCAGTATTTT. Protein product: CASSFTGQGRPDTQYF.